This T cell receptor beta chain was identified during a study of CD8+ T cells in alopecia areata. Study details: The drug, oral tofacitinib, was given to treated patients at 5 to 10 mg twice daily.

The study's findings and limits: Researchers report lesional scalp, most notably alopecia totalis/universalis, outstripped normal scalp in clonality.

Once RNA had been extracted, it was reverse transcribed into cDNA to act as the sequencing template. Assay used: immunoSEQ multiplex PCR; TCRdb lists only in-frame clones, some missing. Here the sample spans roughly 250,000 clones, under 80% being singletons. Of note for this clone: The antigen remains unidentified.

V lost 4 bases and J lost 1, with 13 bases in between. There are 15 residues in the CDR3. CDR1 is SGHTA and CDR2 is FQGTGA in the germline V gene. The sequencing used CD4+ T cells sorted from blood, collected at week 0. The origin of this receptor is a human donor with alopecia areata. The chain recombines TRBV7-3 with TRBJ1-1; D remains unclear. As DNA, the CDR3 is TGTGCCAGCAGCTCGACCGGAGTAGGGAACACTGAAGCTTTCTTT. Encoded protein: CASSSTGVGNTEAFF.